Following are 13 T cell receptor beta chains from one sample sequenced in a study of identical twins. TCRdb independently ran MiXCR on the 5' RACE reads; one entry per CDR3 protein. The table lists about 190,000 distinct CDR3 sequences, more than 15% of them singletons, with around two fifths in the top ten. In addition, the sample was reused for a study of T cells expressing NK-cell markers.

Sequencing was done on a sample of CD8+ T cells sorted from blood. The receptor set was obtained from a woman under 30 in good health.

V and J are TRBV5-1 and TRBJ1-2, with D unclear. The CDR3 consists of 13 residues. The germline V gene encodes CDR1 SGHRS and CDR2 YFSETQ. Trimming stripped 4 bases from V and 1 base from J, with 8 bases between. This CDR3 is CASSPDVNYGYTF. The CDR3 DNA sequence: TGCGCCAGCAGCCCGGACGTTAACTATGGCTACACCTTC.

In its sample, this clonotype was seen a few times. The V gene is TRBV2, the J gene TRBJ1-1, with D tentatively TRBD1 (6 bases). This CDR3 has 15 residues. V was pared by 5 bases and J by 3 bases, with 16 bases between. Germline V gene lookup returns CDR1 SNHLY and CDR2 FYNNEI. Here the CDR3 DNA reads TGTGCCAGCAGTTTAAGGCAGGGGTTCTACACTGAAGCTTTCTTT. The encoded protein is CASSLRQGFYTEAFF.

The rearrangement joins TRBV10-1 to TRBJ2-3, with no clear D. Trimming removed 2 bases from V and 0 bases from J, with 9 bases in between. The CDR3 has 15 residues. CDR1 is WNHNN and CDR2 is SYGVQD in the germline V gene (reference sequence). The CDR3 protein is CASSEGGHSTDTQYF. CDR3 sequence (DNA): TGCGCCAGCAGTGAGGGTGGTCACAGCACAGATACGCAGTATTTT.

The V gene is TRBV6-5, the J gene TRBJ2-6, with D hard to call. Germline values: CDR1 MNHEY, CDR2 SVGAGI. This CDR3 has 14 amino acids. V lost 2 bases and J lost 3, with 5 bases in between. The CDR3 region is CASSYVYGANVLTF. CDR3 bases: TGTGCCAGCAGTTACGTTTATGGGGCCAACGTCCTGACTTTC.

The chain is built from TRBV11-3 and TRBJ1-6, with D unclear. Germline values: CDR1 SGHNT, CDR2 YENEEA. This CDR3 spans 14 amino acids. The V gene lost 7 bases and the J gene lost 0 bases, with 7 bases spanning the gap. The CDR3 region is CASTHGSYNSPLHF. CDR3 bases: TGTGCCAGCACCCACGGCTCCTATAATTCACCCCTCCACTTT.

This clonotype was counted ten times or more. V gene TRBV28 combines with J gene TRBJ2-7, with 8 bases that match TRBD1. J was trimmed by 3 bases and V by 4 bases; bases with no gene match: 5. Germline assignment: CDR1 MDHEN and CDR2 SYDVKM. The CDR3 contains 14 residues. DNA for the CDR3: TGTGCCAGCAGTTGGGGGACAGGCCTCTACGAGCAGTACTTC. Translation: CASSWGTGLYEQYF.

J is TRBJ2-2 and V is TRBV10-1; 9 bases map to TRBD1. CDR1 is WNHNN, CDR2 SYGVQD, per germline (reference sequence). The CDR3 is 16 residues long. V dropped 6 bases and J dropped 7; count of bases not matched to a gene: 12. The CDR3 region is CASSRAMDRGGGELFF. The CDR3 DNA reads as TGCGCCAGCAGCCGAGCAATGGACAGGGGAGGCGGGGAGCTGTTTTTT.

In this sample, this clonotype turned up many times. The chain links TRBV10-3 to TRBJ2-7; D possibly corresponds to TRBD2 (5 bases). Per germline, CDR1 ENHRY and CDR2 SYGVKD. The CDR3 covers 16 residues. V was trimmed by 0 bases and J by 2 bases, leaving 14 bases between them. CDR3 sequence (DNA): TGTGCCATCAGTGAGTCAGGCCTAGCTGTCCCCTACGAGCAGTACTTC. Translating it yields CAISESGLAVPYEQYF.

The table lists this clonotype with many counts. The V and J genes are TRBV6-1 and TRBJ2-7, with 9 positions matching TRBD1. Germline V gene data show CDR1 as MNHNS and CDR2 as SASEGT. The CDR3 totals 15 residues. V was pared by 5 bases and J by 1 base, with 6 bases of the junction left unmatched. The CDR3 DNA reads TGTGCCAGCAGTCTCACCGGGACAGGGTCCTACGAGCAGTACTTC. Protein: CASSLTGTGSYEQYF.

DNA of the CDR3: TGTGCCAGAGAAGACGACGTCTTGACTGAAGCTTTCTTT. Its protein product is CAREDDVLTEAFF. The rearrangement uses TRBV6-1 and TRBJ1-1; D gene uncertain. CDR1 and CDR2 from the germline V gene are MNHNS and SASEGT. With 9 bases removed from V and 5 bases from J, the gap between germline ends came to 16 bases. The CDR3 loop spans 13 amino acids.

This rearrangement joins TRBV12-3 or TRBV12-4 to TRBJ1-1; D perhaps matches TRBD1 (6 bases). Between the trimmed V and J ends, which lost 6 bases and 1 base, there was a span of 12 bases. CDR3 length equals 14 residues. The CDR3 here is CASSHRGGNTEAFF. CDR3 DNA: TGTGCCAGCAGCCATCGAGGGGGGAACACTGAAGCTTTCTTT.

This clonotype has a handful of counts. The chain carries TRBV7-6 and TRBJ2-3; 7 nucleotides align to TRBD1. V gave up 4 bases and J gave up 3 bases; unmatched junction bases: 13. There are 17 residues in the CDR3. CDR1 SGHVS and CDR2 FNYEAQ come from the germline V gene. Here the CDR3 DNA reads TGTGCCAGCAGCTGGGGATCCCCAAGGGGGCTTACAGATACGCAGTATTTT. This sequence encodes CASSWGSPRGLTDTQYF.

The gene calls are TRBV11-2 and TRBJ2-7, with TRBD2 matching over 7 bases. V trimming: 4 bases; J trimming: 5 bases; junction bases outside the gene matches: 11. The CDR3 runs 15 residues. CDR1 is SGHAT and CDR2 is FQNNGV in the germline V gene. CDR3 sequence: CASSSRLAGRDEQYF. The CDR3, as DNA: TGTGCCAGCAGCTCTCGATTAGCGGGCCGGGACGAGCAGTACTTC.